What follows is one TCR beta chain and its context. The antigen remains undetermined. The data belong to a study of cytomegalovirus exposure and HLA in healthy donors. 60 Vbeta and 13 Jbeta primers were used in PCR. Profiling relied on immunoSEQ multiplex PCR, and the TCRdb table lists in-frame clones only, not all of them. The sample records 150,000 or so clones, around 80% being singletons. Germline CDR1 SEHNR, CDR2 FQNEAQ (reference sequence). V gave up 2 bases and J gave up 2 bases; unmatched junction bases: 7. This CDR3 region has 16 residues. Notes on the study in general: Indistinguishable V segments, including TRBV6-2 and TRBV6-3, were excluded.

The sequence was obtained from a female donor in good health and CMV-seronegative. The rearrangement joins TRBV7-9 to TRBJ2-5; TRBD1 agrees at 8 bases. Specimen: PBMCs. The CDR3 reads CASSLSPQGAQETQYF. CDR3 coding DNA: TGTGCCAGCAGCTTATCCCCGCAGGGGGCTCAAGAGACCCAGTACTTC.